The text below deals with one T cell receptor (beta chain). Its specificity is unknown. Germline lookup yields CDR1 LGHNA and CDR2 YSLEER. The CDR3 length is 16 residues. V was trimmed by 1 base and J by 4 bases, leaving 16 bases between them. The data were obtained in a study of T cell repertoires in cytomegalovirus infection. In the study overall: CMV epitopes used comprised recently identified HLA-C-restricted ones and well-studied HLA-B-restricted ones. Evidence of both CMV infection and a matching HLA type came from public TCR beta signatures. General observations from the study: The ex vivo response showed dominance by HLA-C-restricted CMV-specific TCR beta clonotypes. Cumulative frequency of public TCR beta families picked out carriers of CMV plus the relevant HLA.

TCRdb re-derived calls from the reads in MiXCR, one entry per CDR3 protein. The sample shows about 130,000 distinct CDR3 sequences, approximately 30% of them seen only once. The sequence derives from a human donor in good health (CMV status not recorded). Some clones in this sample may be carry-over from other donors' samples. Here the sequenced sample was CD8+ T cells from cultured PBMCs, taken from culture after CMV antigen stimulation. The V call is TRBV4-3, the J call TRBJ1-1; weak D call: TRBD1 (5 bases). The CDR3 region has the DNA TGCGCCAGCAGCCAAGCTCCGGGACCAGGCTTCACTGAAGCTTTCTTT. Protein product: CASSQAPGPGFTEAFF.